This T cell receptor beta chain was retrieved from a study of CD8 T cells in Susac syndrome. Reverse transcription of 0.5 to 1 ug RNA used random hexamers. Coverage of TCR beta CDR3 amplification by immunoSEQ multiplex PCR extended to 54 Vbeta and 13 Jbeta. In TCRdb, the immunoSEQ multiplex PCR reads were re-called with MiXCR into one record per CDR3 protein. Of fewer than 350,000 distinct CDR3 sequences listed, almost 85% were seen once; the top ten hold 0.2% to 0.25%. CD8+ and CD4+ T cells from blood underwent TCR beta sequencing. Findings and limits, study-wide: The relatively small number of individuals in the TCR sequencing and HLA analysis was acknowledged by the study.

Details on this clonotype: What it binds is not known.

The CDR3 runs to 16 residues. V lost 0 bases, J lost 4 bases, and 16 bases lay in between. In germline, CDR1 is SGDLS, CDR2 YYNGEE. Sequenced material: CD8+ T cells from PBMCs. V gene TRBV9 combines with J gene TRBJ1-1; D unclear. The receptor was isolated from a human donor with multiple sclerosis. Written as DNA, the CDR3 is TGTGCCAGCAGCGTAGAAATCGCAGGTTCGACCACTGAAGCTTTCTTT. This translates into CASSVEIAGSTTEAFF.